This passage covers 4 T cell receptor beta chains from one sample sequenced in a study of blood T cells in healthy people across ages. A second PCR of 7 to 11 cycles used a sample-barcoded 5' primer and a J-beta primer mix. One entry per CDR3 protein, called by TCRdb with MiXCR from the 5' RACE reads. The table has about 780,000 distinct CDR3 sequences, approximately 59% seen once. The sequenced material came from blood. Receptors were obtained from a man younger than 45 in good health.

V usage is TRBV29-1 and J usage is TRBJ1-2, with TRBD1 identical over 7 bases. The junction had 3 bases not matched to a gene; V was cut back by 2 bases and J by 3 bases. CDR1 is SQVTM and CDR2 is ANQGSEA in the germline V gene. The CDR3 runs 13 residues. Here the CDR3 reads CSVELQGDYGYTF. CDR3 sequence (DNA): TGCAGCGTTGAATTGCAGGGGGACTATGGCTACACCTTC.

The V and J genes are TRBV14 and TRBJ2-7; D is perhaps TRBD1 (6 bases). The ends were cut back, 1 base at V and 2 bases at J, with 12 bases in the middle. Germline CDR1 reads SGHDN; CDR2 reads FVKESK. This CDR3 spans 15 amino acids. CDR3 sequence reads: CASSQGGHGTYEQYF. The CDR3 coding sequence is TGTGCCAGCAGCCAAGGGGGACACGGCACCTACGAGCAGTACTTC.

The chain has TRBV5-1 and TRBJ2-1; TRBD1 agrees at 7 bases. The J call may be faulty, since TRBJ2-7 better matches the DNA end. This CDR3 is built from 14 residues. Germline CDR1 reads SGHRS; CDR2 reads YFSETQ. The CDR3 sequence is CASSQGDSTREQYF. CDR3 bases: TGCGCCAGCAGCCAAGGGGACAGTACGAGGGAGCAGTACTTC.

This clonotype appeared a single time. One end of the junction does not line up with germline, which may come from a read error. This sequence joins TRBV15 and TRBJ1-2; 10 bases line up with TRBD1. CDR3 length: 16 residues. Germline assignment: CDR1 LNHNV and CDR2 YYDKDF (reference sequence). CDR3 in DNA: TGTGCCACCAGCAGAAGATCTTTTGACAGGGGGCATGGCTGCACCTTC. Translated, it gives CATSRRSFDRGHGCTF.